This is a list of T cell receptor beta chains from one sample in a study of OX40 agonist ivuxolimab in advanced cancers. Only in-frame clones appear in the TCRdb table, and some are missing; sequencing was by immunoSEQ multiplex PCR. The sample has 69,000 or so clones; about 91% are singletons. The sample here was CD4+ or CD8+ T cells sorted from blood, taken in a trial of the OX40 agonist ivuxolimab. The source of these receptors is an adult with an advanced solid tumor such as melanoma, head and neck, liver or kidney cancer. The CDR3 runs from the conserved cysteine through the conserved F or W. Each record gives: D gene, J gene, clone size, V gene, CDR3 protein, CDR3 DNA. A D gene is named only where the DNA matches it firmly. Clone size is shown for a subset of rows, as once, few, many or a class of expanded clone.

D gene: TRBD2; J gene: TRBJ2-1; clone size: -; V gene: TRBV5-1; CDR3 protein: CASSSGTSGYNEQFF; CDR3 DNA: TGCGCCAGCAGCTCCGGGACTAGCGGGTACAATGAGCAGTTCTTC
D gene: -; J gene: TRBJ2-5; clone size: -; V gene: TRBV10-1; CDR3 protein: CASRGREGQETQYF; CDR3 DNA: TGCGCCAGTAGGGGCAGAGAAGGACAAGAGACCCAGTACTTC
D gene: -; J gene: TRBJ1-5; clone size: -; V gene: TRBV7-8; CDR3 protein: CASSFDGNQPQHF; CDR3 DNA: TGTGCCAGCAGCTTTGACGGGAATCAGCCCCAGCATTTT
D gene: TRBD1; J gene: TRBJ1-1; clone size: once; V gene: TRBV11-2; CDR3 protein: CASSPQGGSTEAFF; CDR3 DNA: TGTGCCAGCAGCCCACAGGGGGGGAGCACTGAAGCTTTCTTT
D gene: -; J gene: TRBJ2-7; clone size: -; V gene: TRBV5-1; CDR3 protein: CASSLGTPYEQYF; CDR3 DNA: TGCGCCAGCAGCTTGGGGACCCCCTACGAGCAGTACTTC
D gene: -; J gene: TRBJ1-1; clone size: -; V gene: TRBV7-9; CDR3 protein: CASRTSGNTEAFF; CDR3 DNA: TGTGCCAGCCGTACCTCCGGGAACACTGAAGCTTTCTTT
D gene: -; J gene: TRBJ2-7; clone size: -; V gene: TRBV2; CDR3 protein: CASETGTVSYEQYF; CDR3 DNA: TGTGCCAGCGAAACAGGGACTGTCTCCTACGAGCAGTACTTC
D gene: TRBD1; J gene: TRBJ2-3; clone size: -; V gene: TRBV2; CDR3 protein: CASRTRGDTQYF; CDR3 DNA: TGTGCCAGCAGAACCAGGGGGGATACGCAGTATTTT
D gene: TRBD1; J gene: TRBJ1-4; clone size: -; V gene: TRBV14; CDR3 protein: CASSQQGAGEKLFF; CDR3 DNA: TGTGCCAGCAGCCAACAGGGGGCCGGTGAAAAACTGTTTTTT
D gene: TRBD2; J gene: TRBJ2-3; clone size: -; V gene: TRBV6-1; CDR3 protein: CASSREADTQYF; CDR3 DNA: TGTGCCAGCAGTCGGGAGGCAGATACGCAGTATTTT
D gene: -; J gene: TRBJ1-2; clone size: -; V gene: TRBV30; CDR3 protein: CAWSLGVSYGYTF; CDR3 DNA: TGTGCCTGGAGTCTGGGAGTCTCCTATGGCTACACCTTC
D gene: -; J gene: TRBJ1-2; clone size: -; V gene: TRBV11-2; CDR3 protein: CASSLAGGWSANYGYTF; CDR3 DNA: TGTGCCAGCAGCTTGGCCGGAGGTTGGAGCGCTAACTATGGCTACACCTTC
D gene: TRBD1; J gene: TRBJ2-7; clone size: -; V gene: TRBV2; CDR3 protein: CASRKDRGLYEQYF; CDR3 DNA: TGTGCCAGCAGAAAGGACAGGGGACTCTACGAGCAGTACTTC
D gene: -; J gene: TRBJ1-1; clone size: -; V gene: TRBV6-6; CDR3 protein: CASSSTAGTEAFF; CDR3 DNA: TGTGCCAGCAGTTCGACAGCGGGCACTGAAGCTTTCTTT
D gene: TRBD1; J gene: TRBJ2-5; clone size: -; V gene: TRBV5-1; CDR3 protein: CASSLFAGGLETQYF; CDR3 DNA: TGCGCCAGCAGCTTGTTTGCAGGGGGTTTAGAGACCCAGTACTTC
D gene: TRBD1; J gene: TRBJ1-1; clone size: -; V gene: TRBV7-8; CDR3 protein: CASNYRGGAGTEAFF; CDR3 DNA: TGTGCCAGCAACTATCGAGGGGGCGCGGGGACTGAAGCTTTCTTT
D gene: -; J gene: TRBJ1-1; clone size: -; V gene: TRBV5-6; CDR3 protein: CASSLALTNTEAFF; CDR3 DNA: TGTGCCAGCAGCTTGGCCCTAACGAACACTGAAGCTTTCTTT
D gene: -; J gene: TRBJ2-7; clone size: -; V gene: TRBV7-2; CDR3 protein: CASSLVRAYEQYF; CDR3 DNA: TGTGCCAGCAGCTTAGTGCGGGCATACGAGCAGTACTTC
D gene: TRBD2; J gene: TRBJ2-3; clone size: -; V gene: TRBV11-3; CDR3 protein: CASSAGGGTDTQYF; CDR3 DNA: TGTGCCAGCAGCGCGGGGGGCGGGACAGATACGCAGTATTTT
D gene: TRBD2; J gene: TRBJ2-3; clone size: -; V gene: TRBV27; CDR3 protein: CASSLSSGGRADTQYF; CDR3 DNA: TGTGCCAGCAGTTTATCTAGCGGGGGGCGGGCAGATACGCAGTATTTT
D gene: -; J gene: TRBJ1-3; clone size: -; V gene: TRBV28; CDR3 protein: CASSRPGTGGNTIYF; CDR3 DNA: TGTGCCAGCAGCAGACCCGGGACTGGCGGAAACACCATATATTTT
D gene: -; J gene: TRBJ1-1; clone size: once; V gene: TRBV11-2; CDR3 protein: CASSFSEGTEAFF; CDR3 DNA: TGTGCCAGCAGCTTTTCCGAGGGCACTGAAGCTTTCTTT
D gene: -; J gene: TRBJ2-7; clone size: -; V gene: TRBV11-2; CDR3 protein: CASSFAQGSLYEQYF; CDR3 DNA: TGTGCCAGCAGCTTCGCCCAGGGATCTCTCTACGAGCAGTACTTC
D gene: -; J gene: TRBJ2-7; clone size: -; V gene: TRBV5-1; CDR3 protein: CASSLPSYEQYF; CDR3 DNA: TGCGCCAGCAGCTTGCCCTCCTACGAGCAGTACTTC
D gene: -; J gene: TRBJ2-1; clone size: -; V gene: TRBV13; CDR3 protein: CASSRKGSEQFF; CDR3 DNA: TGTGCCAGCAGCAGAAAGGGCAGCGAGCAGTTCTTC
D gene: TRBD1; J gene: TRBJ2-7; clone size: -; V gene: TRBV5-5; CDR3 protein: CASSGTGEYEQYF; CDR3 DNA: TGTGCCAGCAGCGGGACAGGGGAGTACGAGCAGTACTTC
D gene: -; J gene: TRBJ2-5; clone size: -; V gene: TRBV2; CDR3 protein: CASSEGGGGGGTQYF; CDR3 DNA: TGTGCCAGCAGTGAAGGCGGAGGCGGGGGCGGGACCCAGTACTTC
D gene: TRBD1; J gene: TRBJ2-2; clone size: -; V gene: TRBV12-5; CDR3 protein: CASAPGTDRGELFF; CDR3 DNA: TGTGCTAGTGCCCCCGGGACAGATCGCGGGGAGCTGTTTTTT
D gene: TRBD2; J gene: TRBJ2-3; clone size: -; V gene: TRBV5-1; CDR3 protein: CASSPLAGVDTQYF; CDR3 DNA: TGCGCCAGCAGCCCTCTAGCGGGGGTAGATACGCAGTATTTT
D gene: -; J gene: TRBJ2-1; clone size: -; V gene: TRBV10-3; CDR3 protein: CAMGDSFSYNEQFF; CDR3 DNA: TGTGCCATGGGGGACTCCTTCTCCTACAATGAGCAGTTCTTC
D gene: -; J gene: TRBJ2-3; clone size: -; V gene: TRBV5-5; CDR3 protein: CASKEGHAGADTQYF; CDR3 DNA: TGTGCCAGCAAGGAGGGGCATGCAGGCGCAGATACGCAGTATTTT
D gene: -; J gene: TRBJ1-6; clone size: -; V gene: TRBV5-1; CDR3 protein: CASSLEGTHKSPLHF; CDR3 DNA: TGCGCCAGCAGCTTGGAGGGGACCCATAAATCACCCCTCCACTTT
D gene: TRBD1; J gene: TRBJ2-1; clone size: -; V gene: TRBV7-6; CDR3 protein: CASSPGQGKEQFF; CDR3 DNA: TGTGCCAGCAGCCCCGGACAGGGAAAAGAGCAGTTCTTC
D gene: -; J gene: TRBJ1-6; clone size: -; V gene: TRBV6-5; CDR3 protein: CASSFGRGSPLHF; CDR3 DNA: TGTGCCAGCAGCTTCGGGCGGGGTTCACCCCTCCACTTT
D gene: -; J gene: TRBJ1-1; clone size: -; V gene: TRBV5-1; CDR3 protein: CASSFDQRVNTEAFF; CDR3 DNA: TGCGCCAGCAGCTTCGACCAGAGGGTGAACACTGAAGCTTTCTTT
D gene: -; J gene: TRBJ1-1; clone size: -; V gene: TRBV5-6; CDR3 protein: CASSLLSVGNTEAFF; CDR3 DNA: TGTGCCAGCAGCCTGTTGTCGGTGGGCAACACTGAAGCTTTCTTT
D gene: -; J gene: TRBJ2-7; clone size: -; V gene: TRBV1; CDR3 protein: CTSSLTNGTVTNEQYF; CDR3 DNA: TGCACCAGCAGCTTGACTAACGGGACAGTAACTAACGAGCAGTACTTC
D gene: -; J gene: TRBJ2-5; clone size: -; V gene: TRBV4-1; CDR3 protein: CASSQDLVQETQYF; CDR3 DNA: TGCGCCAGCAGCCAAGATTTAGTCCAAGAGACCCAGTACTTC
D gene: -; J gene: TRBJ2-1; clone size: -; V gene: TRBV7-6; CDR3 protein: CASSRTGNNEQFF; CDR3 DNA: TGTGCCAGCAGCCGCACAGGGAACAATGAGCAGTTCTTC
D gene: -; J gene: TRBJ1-5; clone size: -; V gene: TRBV7-3; CDR3 protein: CASSPSYNQPQHF; CDR3 DNA: TGTGCCAGCAGCCCTTCGTACAATCAGCCCCAGCATTTT
D gene: -; J gene: TRBJ1-5; clone size: -; V gene: TRBV7-9; CDR3 protein: CASSSYENQPQHF; CDR3 DNA: TGTGCCAGCAGCTCCTACGAGAATCAGCCCCAGCATTTT
D gene: TRBD2; J gene: TRBJ2-7; clone size: -; V gene: TRBV7-2; CDR3 protein: CASSLGGVGYEQYF; CDR3 DNA: TGTGCCAGCAGCTTGGGGGGGGTCGGGTACGAGCAGTACTTC
D gene: -; J gene: TRBJ2-7; clone size: -; V gene: TRBV6-1; CDR3 protein: CASSEFREQYF; CDR3 DNA: TGTGCCAGCAGTGAGTTTCGCGAGCAGTACTTC
D gene: -; J gene: TRBJ2-5; clone size: -; V gene: TRBV6-5; CDR3 protein: CASSAPQRTQYF; CDR3 DNA: TGTGCCAGCAGTGCCCCCCAGCGGACCCAGTACTTC
D gene: -; J gene: TRBJ1-6; clone size: few; V gene: TRBV5-1; CDR3 protein: CASSLLTRSPLHF; CDR3 DNA: TGCGCCAGCAGCTTGCTTACGAGATCACCCCTCCACTTT
D gene: -; J gene: TRBJ1-5; clone size: -; V gene: TRBV28; CDR3 protein: CASSRQIGQPQHF; CDR3 DNA: TGTGCCAGCAGTAGACAGATTGGTCAGCCCCAGCATTTT
D gene: -; J gene: TRBJ1-5; clone size: -; V gene: TRBV19; CDR3 protein: CASSIRGPSNQPQHF; CDR3 DNA: TGTGCCAGTAGTATTCGTGGACCCAGCAATCAGCCCCAGCATTTT
D gene: -; J gene: TRBJ2-7; clone size: -; V gene: TRBV18; CDR3 protein: CASSPGTSYEQYF; CDR3 DNA: TGTGCCAGCTCTCCCGGGACAAGCTACGAGCAGTACTTC
D gene: TRBD1; J gene: TRBJ1-1; clone size: -; V gene: TRBV9; CDR3 protein: CATGTGVSEAFF; CDR3 DNA: TGTGCCACGGGGACAGGGGTATCTGAAGCTTTCTTT
D gene: -; J gene: TRBJ1-3; clone size: -; V gene: TRBV30; CDR3 protein: CAWSTSGNTIYF; CDR3 DNA: TGTGCCTGGAGCACGTCAGGAAACACCATATATTTT
D gene: TRBD1; J gene: TRBJ1-1; clone size: few; V gene: TRBV19; CDR3 protein: CASMPGQGAGTEAFF; CDR3 DNA: TGTGCCAGTATGCCGGGACAGGGGGCCGGGACTGAAGCTTTCTTT
D gene: TRBD1; J gene: TRBJ2-1; clone size: -; V gene: TRBV6-6; CDR3 protein: CASRGQGIRNEQFF; CDR3 DNA: TGTGCCAGCAGGGGACAGGGGATTCGCAATGAGCAGTTCTTC
D gene: -; J gene: TRBJ1-2; clone size: -; V gene: TRBV5-1; CDR3 protein: CASSLGVRVGGYTF; CDR3 DNA: TGCGCCAGCAGCCTAGGGGTGCGAGTTGGAGGCTACACCTTC
D gene: TRBD1; J gene: TRBJ2-7; clone size: few; V gene: TRBV7-9; CDR3 protein: CASSSGTASYEQYF; CDR3 DNA: TGTGCCAGCAGCTCCGGGACAGCTTCCTACGAGCAGTACTTC
D gene: -; J gene: TRBJ2-1; clone size: -; V gene: TRBV11-3; CDR3 protein: CASSSTIYNEQFF; CDR3 DNA: TGTGCCAGCAGTTCGACTATCTACAATGAGCAGTTCTTC